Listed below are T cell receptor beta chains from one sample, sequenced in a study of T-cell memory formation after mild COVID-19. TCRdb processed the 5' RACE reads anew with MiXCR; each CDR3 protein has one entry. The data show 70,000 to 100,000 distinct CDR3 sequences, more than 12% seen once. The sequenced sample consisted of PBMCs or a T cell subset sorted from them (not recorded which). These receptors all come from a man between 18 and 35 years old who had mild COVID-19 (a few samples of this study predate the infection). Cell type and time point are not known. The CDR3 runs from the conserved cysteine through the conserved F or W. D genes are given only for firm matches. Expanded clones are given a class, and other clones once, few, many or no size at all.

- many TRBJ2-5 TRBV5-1 CASSLEETTPGETQYF TGCGCCAGCAGCTTGGAGGAGACCACGCCTGGAGAGACCCAGTACTTC
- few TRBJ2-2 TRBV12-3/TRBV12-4 CASSPRTPTGELFF TGTGCCAGCAGTCCCCGCACACCCACCGGGGAGCTGTTTTTT
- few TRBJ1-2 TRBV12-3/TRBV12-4 CASSKTPHYGYTF TGTGCCAGCAGTAAGACACCCCACTATGGCTACACCTTC
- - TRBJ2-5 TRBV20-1 CSGPNSVEGSIGTQYF TGCAGCGGCCCTAATTCTGTGGAGGGGAGCATTGGGACCCAGTACTTC
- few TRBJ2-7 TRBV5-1 CASSLLPHEQYF TGCGCCAGCAGCTTATTGCCCCACGAGCAGTACTTC
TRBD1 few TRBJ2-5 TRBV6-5 CASRTGEETQYF TGTGCCAGCAGGACAGGGGAAGAGACCCAGTACTTC
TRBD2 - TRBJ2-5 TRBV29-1 CSVEVGTSLRTQYF TGCAGCGTTGAAGTTGGGACTAGCCTCCGGACCCAGTACTTC
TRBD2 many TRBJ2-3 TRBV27 CASRITMALAGVTDTQYF TGTGCCAGCAGAATAACGATGGCCCTAGCGGGGGTTACAGATACGCAGTATTTT
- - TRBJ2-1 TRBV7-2 CASSIQGAYNEQFF TGTGCCAGCAGCATACAGGGTGCCTACAATGAGCAGTTCTTC
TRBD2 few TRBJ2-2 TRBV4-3 CASSQEERGDYTGELCF TGCGCCAGCAGCCAAGAGGAGCGGGGGGACTACACCGGGGAGCTGTGTTTT
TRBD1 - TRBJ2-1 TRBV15 CATSRVRTGIYNEQFF TGTGCCACCAGCAGGGTCAGGACAGGGATTTACAATGAGCAGTTCTTC
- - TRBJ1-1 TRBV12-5 CASVGMGAVSEAFF TGTGCTAGTGTCGGGATGGGGGCGGTGAGTGAAGCTTTCTTT
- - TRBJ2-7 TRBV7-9 CASGTTVSYEQYF TGTGCCAGCGGAACGACAGTCTCCTACGAGCAGTACTTC
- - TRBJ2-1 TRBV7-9 CASSQGGPVNEQFF TGTGCCAGCAGCCAGGGGGGACCCGTAAATGAGCAGTTCTTC
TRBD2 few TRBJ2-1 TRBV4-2 CASSPPGGAGGSYNEQFF TGTGCCAGCAGCCCCCCCGGGGGAGCGGGGGGTTCCTACAATGAGCAGTTCTTC
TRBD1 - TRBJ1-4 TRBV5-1 CASSWTGRGTNEKLFF TGCGCCAGCAGCTGGACAGGGCGGGGGACTAATGAAAAACTGTTTTTT
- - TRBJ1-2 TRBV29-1 CSVVAPEHMGGYTF TGCAGCGTTGTTGCGCCCGAACATATGGGAGGCTACACCTTC
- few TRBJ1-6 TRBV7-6 CASSLGLINSPLHF TGTGCCAGCAGCCTAGGACTGATTAATTCACCCCTCCACTTT
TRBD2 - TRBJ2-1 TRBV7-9 CASSQTSGGASASYNEQFF TGTGCCAGCAGCCAGACTAGCGGGGGGGCGTCTGCTTCCTACAATGAGCAGTTCTTC
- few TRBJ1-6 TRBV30 CAWSVDRSKIPILHF TGTGCCTGGAGTGTAGACAGATCTAAGATTCCTATCCTCCACTTT
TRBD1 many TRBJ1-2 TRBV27 CASSTLRGDGYTF TGTGCCAGCAGTACGCTCAGGGGGGACGGCTACACCTTC
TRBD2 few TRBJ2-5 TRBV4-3 CASSQDLADYQETQYF TGCGCCAGCAGCCAAGATCTAGCGGATTACCAAGAGACCCAGTACTTC